Shown below are 6 T cell receptor beta chains from a single sample sequenced in a study of T cell repertoires in cytomegalovirus infection. TCRdb called the reads again in MiXCR, with one record for every CDR3 protein. The data contain about 890,000 distinct CDR3 sequences, roughly a third of them singletons. These receptors lack a known antigen. The source was cultured CD8+ T cells from PBMCs, collected from culture after CMV antigen stimulation. Receptors originate from a human donor in good health (CMV status not recorded). Some clones in this sample may be carry-over from other donors' samples.

This clonotype was found a few times. The rearrangement joins TRBV20-1 to TRBJ1-5; the D is unclear. V was trimmed by 3 bases and J by 1 base, leaving 10 bases between them. The CDR3 consists of 14 residues. Looked up from germline, CDR1 is DFQATT and CDR2 is SNEGSKA (reference sequence). As DNA, the CDR3 is TGCAGTGCTAGTTCTGGAGGCAGCAATCAGCCCCAGCATTTT. Encoded protein: CSASSGGSNQPQHF.

This clonotype has just a few counts. The CDR3 DNA sequence: TGTGCCAGCAGTCTAAACGCAATGGCGGTGGGCTACACCTTC. This translates into CASSLNAMAVGYTF. V usage is TRBV27 and J usage is TRBJ1-2; D gene unclear. Trimming left V 5 bases short and J 8 bases short, with 18 bases between. Looked up from germline, CDR1 is MNHEY and CDR2 is SMNVEV (reference sequence). The CDR3 spans 14 residues.

The chain combines TRBV27 with TRBJ2-2; D possibly corresponds to TRBD1 (7 bases). The ends were cut back, 7 bases at V and 4 bases at J, with 16 bases in the middle. This CDR3 comprises 15 residues. Germline CDR1 reads MNHEY; CDR2 reads SMNVEV (reference sequence). CDR3 coding DNA: TGTGCCAGCAAATCGGGCCAGGGGGGCACCGGGGAGCTGTTTTTT. This translates into CASKSGQGGTGELFF.

This clonotype was counted a few times. This chain connects TRBV27 to TRBJ2-1; 8 nucleotides align to TRBD1. J was trimmed by 5 bases and V by 7 bases; bases with no gene match: 4. From germline, CDR1 is MNHEY and CDR2 SMNVEV (reference sequence). The CDR3 covers 13 residues. In DNA form, the CDR3 reads TGTGCCAGCACCGAGACAGGGGACAATGAGCAGTTCTTC. Translating it yields CASTETGDNEQFF.

As for this clonotype: A read error is possible here, since a much larger clone lies one base away. The chain recombines TRBV2 with TRBJ2-7, with D uncertain. The CDR3 is 10 residues long. CDR1 is SNHLY, CDR2 FYNNEI, per germline. Trimming stripped 4 bases from V and 5 bases from J, with 3 bases between. This chain's CDR3 is CASSVHEQYF. CDR3 in DNA: TGTGCCAGCAGTGTTCACGAGCAGTACTTC.

This clonotype was counted only a few times. The V gene is TRBV7-6, the J gene TRBJ1-6; D possibly corresponds to TRBD1 (5 bases). The CDR3 has 15 residues. The V gene lost 1 base and the J gene lost 10 bases, with 14 bases spanning the gap. Germline V gives CDR1 SGHVS, CDR2 FNYEAQ. CDR3 residues: CASSLVASGQSPLHF. The CDR3 nucleotides are TGTGCCAGCAGCTTAGTTGCGTCAGGGCAATCACCCCTCCACTTT.